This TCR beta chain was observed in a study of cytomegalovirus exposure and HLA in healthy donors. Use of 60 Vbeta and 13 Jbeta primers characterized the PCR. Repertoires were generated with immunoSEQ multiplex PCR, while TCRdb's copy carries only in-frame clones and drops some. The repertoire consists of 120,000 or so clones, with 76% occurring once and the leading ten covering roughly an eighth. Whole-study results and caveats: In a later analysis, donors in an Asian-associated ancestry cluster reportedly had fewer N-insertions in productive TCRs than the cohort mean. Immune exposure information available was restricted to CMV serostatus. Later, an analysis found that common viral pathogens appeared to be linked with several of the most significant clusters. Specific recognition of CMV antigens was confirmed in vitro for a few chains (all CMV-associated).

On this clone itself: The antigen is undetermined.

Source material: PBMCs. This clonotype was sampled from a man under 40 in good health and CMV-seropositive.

The CDR3, as DNA: TGTGCCACCGGGGTGGCACAGGAGCAGTTCTTC. It specifies CATGVAQEQFF. The genes are TRBV6-6 and TRBJ2-1; a possible D gene is TRBD2 (5 bases). The V gene lost 10 bases and the J gene lost 10 bases, with 14 bases spanning the gap. This CDR3 region has 11 residues. Germline V gene data show CDR1 as MNHNY and CDR2 as SVGAGI (reference sequence).